The entry below describes one TCR beta chain. The CDR3 spans 14 residues. Per the germline V gene, CDR1 is SQVTM and CDR2 is ANQGSEA. Trimming cost V 5 bases and J 1 base, with 14 bases left between them. The sample comes from a study of blood T cell repertoires in COVID-19. Assay used: immunoSEQ multiplex PCR; TCRdb lists only in-frame clones, some missing. Among about 210,000 clones listed, about 86% were seen once. This TCR was recovered from a woman in her forties with acute COVID-19. The chain has TRBV29-1 and TRBJ1-1, with D unresolved. The material sequenced was PBMCs or T cells enriched from blood (not recorded which). Here the CDR3 DNA reads TGCAGCGTTCGAGACCGCGGGGAGAACACTGAAGCTTTCTTT. Its translation is CSVRDRGENTEAFF.